Below, one T cell receptor (beta chain) is given with its context. Its specificity is unknown. This sample stems from a study of T cell responses to AZD1222 COVID-19 vaccine. Looking at the study overall: Combined were second doses at about 4 or about 12 weeks.

Germline V gene sequence: CDR1 SGHTA, CDR2 FQGTGA. The CDR3 totals 15 residues. The trim removed 5 bases at V and 10 bases at J, leaving 16 bases unmatched. Overall study results and limits: Spike-specific TCR breadth rose after two AZD1222 doses, and depth rose as well. Nearly half of spike-specific TCRs reportedly go after variant regions that carry no mutations. In a largely white British group with more females than males, clonal diversity was possibly underestimated.

The table came from immunoSEQ multiplex PCR; TCRdb's copy has only in-frame clones and leaves some out. The profile covers about 140,000 clones, with around nine tenths appearing a single time and roughly 3.2% taken by the ten largest. The sample was peripheral blood, taken on day 0 of AZD1222 vaccination. V is TRBV7-3 and J is TRBJ1-2; TRBD1 aligns across 7 bases. This receptor was identified in an adult in good health. The CDR3 protein is CASSPFWRQGPIYTF. CDR3 sequence (DNA): TGTGCCAGCAGCCCTTTCTGGCGACAGGGCCCGATCTACACCTTC.